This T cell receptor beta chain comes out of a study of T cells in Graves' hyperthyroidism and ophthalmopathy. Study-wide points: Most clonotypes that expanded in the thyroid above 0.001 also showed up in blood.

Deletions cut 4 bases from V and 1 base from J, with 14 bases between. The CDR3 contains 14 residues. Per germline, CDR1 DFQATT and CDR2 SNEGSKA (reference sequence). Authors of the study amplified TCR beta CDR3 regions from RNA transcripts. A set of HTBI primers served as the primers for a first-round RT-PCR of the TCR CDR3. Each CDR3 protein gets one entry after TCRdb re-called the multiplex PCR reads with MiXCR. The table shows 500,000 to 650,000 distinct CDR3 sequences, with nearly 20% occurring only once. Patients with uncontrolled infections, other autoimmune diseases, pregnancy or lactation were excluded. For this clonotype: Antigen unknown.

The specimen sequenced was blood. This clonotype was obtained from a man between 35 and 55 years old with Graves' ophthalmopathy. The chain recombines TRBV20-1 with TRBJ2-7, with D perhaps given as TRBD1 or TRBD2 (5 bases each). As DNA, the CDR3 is TGCAGTGCTACCATAGAGGGGCCATCCTACGAGCAGTACTTC. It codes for CSATIEGPSYEQYF.